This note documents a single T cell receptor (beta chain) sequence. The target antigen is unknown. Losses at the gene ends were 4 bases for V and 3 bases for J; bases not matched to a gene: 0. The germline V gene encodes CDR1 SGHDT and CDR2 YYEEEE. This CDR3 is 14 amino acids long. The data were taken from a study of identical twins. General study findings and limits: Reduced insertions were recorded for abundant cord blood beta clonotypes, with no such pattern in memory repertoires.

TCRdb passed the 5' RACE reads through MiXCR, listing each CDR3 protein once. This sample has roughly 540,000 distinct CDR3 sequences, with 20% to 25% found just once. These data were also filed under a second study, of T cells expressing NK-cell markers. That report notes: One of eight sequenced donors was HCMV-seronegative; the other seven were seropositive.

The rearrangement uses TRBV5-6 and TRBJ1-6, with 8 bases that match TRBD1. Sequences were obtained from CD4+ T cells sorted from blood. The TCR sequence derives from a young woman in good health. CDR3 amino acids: CASSGQGYNSPLHF. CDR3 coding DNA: TGTGCCAGCAGCGGACAGGGCTATAATTCACCCCTCCACTTT.